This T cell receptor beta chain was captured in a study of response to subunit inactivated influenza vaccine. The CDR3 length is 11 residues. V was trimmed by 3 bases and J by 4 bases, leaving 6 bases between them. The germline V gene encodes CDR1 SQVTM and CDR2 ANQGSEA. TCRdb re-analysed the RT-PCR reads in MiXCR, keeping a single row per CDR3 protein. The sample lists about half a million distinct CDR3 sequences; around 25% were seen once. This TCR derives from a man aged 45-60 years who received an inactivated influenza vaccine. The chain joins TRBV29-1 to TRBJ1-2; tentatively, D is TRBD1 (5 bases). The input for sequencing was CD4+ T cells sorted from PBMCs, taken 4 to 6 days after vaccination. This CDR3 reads CSVDRVYGYTF. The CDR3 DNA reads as TGCAGCGTTGACAGGGTCTATGGCTACACCTTC.